Described below is a single T cell receptor (beta chain) sequence and its context. Its antigen is still unknown. Germline CDR1 reads MNHNY; CDR2 reads SVGAGI (reference sequence). V was pared by 5 bases and J by 2 bases, with 7 bases of the junction left unmatched. This CDR3 comprises 15 residues. Autoimmune disease history or systemic immunosuppression led to patients being barred. This record belongs to a study of OX40 agonist ivuxolimab in advanced cancers. For the study at large: Ivuxolimab, which patients received intravenously every 2 weeks, was dosed at 0.01 to 10 mg/kg. Whole-study findings and limits: Relative to CD4+, CD8+ T cells held more expanded clones on average. CD4+ and CD8+ blood T cells expanded clonally by week 6 at 0.1 to 3.0 mg/kg.

Using immunoSEQ multiplex PCR, the repertoire was profiled, and TCRdb retains in-frame clones only, with some absent. The sample lists 40,000 to 60,000 clones; around 90% were seen once. The gene calls are TRBV6-6 and TRBJ2-7; 9 nucleotides align to TRBD2. This sequence originates from an adult with an advanced solid tumor such as melanoma, head and neck, liver or kidney cancer. Sequencing was performed on CD4+ or CD8+ T cells sorted from blood, taken in a trial of the OX40 agonist ivuxolimab. The CDR3 loop reads CASSAPAGGTYEQYF. The CDR3 DNA reads as TGTGCCAGCAGTGCCCCAGCGGGGGGAACCTACGAGCAGTACTTC.